These 5 T cell receptor beta chains were sequenced from one sample in a study of cytomegalovirus exposure and HLA in healthy donors. Vbeta (60) and Jbeta (13) primers were used in the PCR. Here immunoSEQ multiplex PCR was the method, and the copy in TCRdb shows in-frame clones only, minus some. The table shows around 150,000 clones, with approximately 70% occurring only once. The sample was PBMCs. The receptors were sampled from a middle-aged man in good health and CMV-seropositive.

J is TRBJ2-5 and V is TRBV5-6, with 13 bases fitting TRBD2. The J call is in doubt because the DNA end fits TRBJ2-7 better. CDR3 length: 14 residues. Germline V lookup: CDR1 SGHDT, CDR2 YYEEEE. The CDR3 nucleotides are TGTGCCAGCATCACTAGCGGGGGGGCGGACGAGCAGTACTTC. It yields the protein CASITSGGADEQYF.

V and J are TRBV6-1 and TRBJ2-2; 11 bases are a match to TRBD2. The CDR3 totals 15 residues. From germline, CDR1 is MNHNS and CDR2 SASEGT. J gave up 6 bases and V 0 bases, and 0 bases lay outside the gene matches. CDR3 residues: CASSEASGGAGELFF. Here the CDR3 DNA reads TGTGCCAGCAGTGAAGCTAGCGGGGGGGCCGGGGAGCTGTTTTTT.

V and J are TRBV5-4 and TRBJ2-5, with 8 bases identical to TRBD2. The CDR3 has 16 residues. V dropped 6 bases and J dropped 4; count of bases not matched to a gene: 14. The germline gives CDR1 SGHNT, CDR2 YYREEE (reference sequence). The CDR3 reads CASTIGASGRLETQYF. CDR3 DNA sequence: TGTGCCAGCACCATCGGGGCTAGCGGGCGATTAGAGACCCAGTACTTC.

The V call is TRBV4-2, the J call TRBJ2-2; D unclear. This CDR3 spans 14 amino acids. Germline CDR1 is LGHNA and CDR2 is YNFKEQ. Trimming left V 4 bases short and J 6 bases short, with 12 bases between. This chain's CDR3 is CASSRHPSSGELFF. CDR3 bases: TGTGCCAGCAGCCGCCACCCAAGCTCCGGGGAGCTGTTTTTT.

The gene calls are TRBV5-1 and TRBJ2-1; 8 positions match TRBD1. V lost 4 bases, J lost 7 bases, and 16 bases stayed unmatched. CDR1 SGHRS and CDR2 YFSETQ come from the germline V gene. This CDR3 region has 17 residues. Written as DNA, the CDR3 is TGCGCCAGCAGCCTGAAGGGACAGGTAGATGTGGTGAATGAGCAGTTCTTC. It yields the protein CASSLKGQVDVVNEQFF. The variable domain in full, completed from reference TRBV5-1 and TRBJ2-1, reads KAGVTQTPRYLIKTRGQQVTLSCSPISGHRSVSWYQQTPGQGLQFLFEYFSETQRNKGNFPGRFSGRQFSNSRSEMNVSTLELGDSALYLCASSLKGQVDVVNEQFFGPGTRLTVL.